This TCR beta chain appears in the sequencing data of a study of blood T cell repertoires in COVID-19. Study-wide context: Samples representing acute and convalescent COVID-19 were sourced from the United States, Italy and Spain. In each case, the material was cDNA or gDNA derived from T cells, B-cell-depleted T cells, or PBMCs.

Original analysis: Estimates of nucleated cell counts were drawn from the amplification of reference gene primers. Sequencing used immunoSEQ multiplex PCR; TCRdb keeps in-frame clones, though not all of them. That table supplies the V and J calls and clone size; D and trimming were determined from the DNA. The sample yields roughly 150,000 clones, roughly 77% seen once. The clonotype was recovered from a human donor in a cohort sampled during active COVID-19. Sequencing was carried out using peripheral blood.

In nucleotides, the CDR3 is TGTGCCTGGAGTCTGGGGACAGCTAATCAGCCCCAGCATTTT. This encodes CAWSLGTANQPQHF. The rearrangement uses TRBV30 and TRBJ1-5; 7 nucleotides line up with TRBD1. The trim removed 2 bases at V and 4 bases at J, leaving 5 bases unmatched. Germline CDR1 is GTSNPN and CDR2 is SVGIG (reference sequence). This CDR3 is 14 amino acids long.